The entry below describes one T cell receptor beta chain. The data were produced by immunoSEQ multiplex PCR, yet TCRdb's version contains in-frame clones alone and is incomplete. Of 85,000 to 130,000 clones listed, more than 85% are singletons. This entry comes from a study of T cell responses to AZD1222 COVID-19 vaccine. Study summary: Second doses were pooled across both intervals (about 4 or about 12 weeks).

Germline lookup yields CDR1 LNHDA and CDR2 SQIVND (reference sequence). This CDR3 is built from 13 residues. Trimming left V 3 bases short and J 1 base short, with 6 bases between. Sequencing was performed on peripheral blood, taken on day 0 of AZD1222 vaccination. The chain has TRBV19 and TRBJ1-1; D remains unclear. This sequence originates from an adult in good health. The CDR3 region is CASSIRQNTEAFF. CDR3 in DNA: TGTGCCAGTAGTATTAGGCAGAACACTGAAGCTTTCTTT.